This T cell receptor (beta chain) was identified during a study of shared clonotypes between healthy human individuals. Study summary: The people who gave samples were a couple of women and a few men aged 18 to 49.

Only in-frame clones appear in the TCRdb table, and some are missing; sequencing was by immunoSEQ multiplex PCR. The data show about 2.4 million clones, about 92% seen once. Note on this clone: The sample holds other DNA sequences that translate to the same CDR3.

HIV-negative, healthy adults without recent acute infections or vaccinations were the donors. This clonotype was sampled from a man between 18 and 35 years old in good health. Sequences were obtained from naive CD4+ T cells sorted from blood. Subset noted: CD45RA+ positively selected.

The CDR3 reads CASTRNTEAFF. The CDR3 bases are TGTGCCAGTACACGGAACACTGAAGCTTTCTTT. This sequence joins TRBV7-2 and TRBJ1-1; D is undetermined. With 9 bases removed from V and 1 base from J, the gap between germline ends came to 6 bases. Germline V gives CDR1 SGHTA, CDR2 FQGNSA. The CDR3 is 11 amino acids.